This is a list of T cell receptor beta chains from one sample in a study of cytotoxic CD8 clonotypes in ibrutinib-treated CLL. Repertoires were generated with immunoSEQ multiplex PCR, while TCRdb's copy carries only in-frame clones and drops some. The data hold around 30,000 clones, with roughly 59% observed a single time. The source material was PBMCs, sampled before ibrutinib treatment. All receptors derive from a human donor with chronic lymphocytic leukemia. Both conserved end residues are part of each CDR3. A D gene is named only where the DNA matches it firmly. Clone size is stated in some rows and not others, as once, few, many or a class when expanded.

cdr3_nt,cdr3_aa,d_call,j_call,v_call,clone_size
TGTGCCAGCAGTTCAAACAGGGGAGACACCGGGGAGCTGTTTTTT,CASSSNRGDTGELFF,TRBD1,TRBJ2-2,TRBV6-4,.
TGTGCCAGCAGCTTGGGACAGGCCGCCTATCCGGGCTACACCTTC,CASSLGQAAYPGYTF,TRBD1,TRBJ1-2,TRBV7-9,.
TGTGCCAGCTCATCACGGGGGGACAGGGAAAGTGGCTACACCTTC,CASSSRGDRESGYTF,TRBD1,TRBJ1-2,TRBV18,few
TGTGCCAGAAGCTCTAAATCGACAGGGATTCAGCCCCAGCATTTT,CARSSKSTGIQPQHF,TRBD1,TRBJ1-5,TRBV5-3,few
TGCGCCAGCAGCTACGACAGGGGAAGTGAAGCTTTCTTT,CASSYDRGSEAFF,TRBD1,TRBJ1-1,TRBV5-1,few
TGTGCCAGCAGCTTTCGGCTGGGTTTCAATCAGCCCCAGCATTTT,CASSFRLGFNQPQHF,.,TRBJ1-5,TRBV7-8,.
TGCGCCAGCAGCCGCAGCGGGGAGGGGAATTACGAGCAGTACTTC,CASSRSGEGNYEQYF,TRBD2,TRBJ2-7,TRBV4-1,.
TGTGCCAGCAGCGTTATGACGGGGCCAGCAGATACGCAGTATTTT,CASSVMTGPADTQYF,.,TRBJ2-3,TRBV9,.
TGCGCCAGCAGCCGAATCCCGGGACCCAACACTGAAGCTTTCTTT,CASSRIPGPNTEAFF,.,TRBJ1-1,TRBV4-1,few
TGTGCCATCACATCTACGGAGATAGGAGGACTGTTTTTT,CAITSTEIGGLFF,.,TRBJ1-4,TRBV10-3,.